These 19 T cell receptor beta chains were all obtained from the same sample, sequenced in a study of PD-1 blockade in classical Hodgkin lymphoma. Sequenced by immunoSEQ multiplex PCR; TCRdb stores in-frame clones only, minus some. The table lists fewer than 90,000 clones, over 85% of them singletons. Described time point: newly diagnosed, previously untreated cHL patient sample. The sequenced material came from peripheral blood mononuclear cells (PBMCs). The receptor source for this set is a human donor with classical Hodgkin lymphoma.

This chain links TRBV5-5 with TRBJ1-1; 9 positions match TRBD1. The CDR3 sequence is 16 residues long. V lost 4 bases, J lost 5 bases, and 12 bases stayed unmatched. The germline CDR1 and CDR2 sequences are SGHKS and YYEKEE (reference sequence). The CDR3 region is CASSLGQGRRITEAFF. The CDR3 DNA reads TGTGCCAGCAGCCTAGGACAGGGGAGGAGGATTACTGAAGCTTTCTTT.

The rearrangement links TRBV21-1 to TRBJ2-3; TRBD2, the D gene given by the table, was not confirmed from the DNA. TRBV21-1 is a pseudogene segment. The CDR3 has 13 residues. The CDR3 region is CASPTWSTDTQYF. CDR3 bases: TGTGCCAGCCCGACTTGGAGCACAGATACGCAGTATTTT.

There are a few counts of this clone. The chain joins TRBV5-1 to TRBJ2-1; tentatively, D is TRBD2 (6 bases). This CDR3 region has 13 residues. The V gene lost 4 bases and the J gene lost 7 bases, with 12 bases spanning the gap. Germline assignment: CDR1 SGHRS and CDR2 YFSETQ. CDR3 residues: CASSPGVKNEQFF. In nucleotides, the CDR3 is TGCGCCAGCAGCCCGGGGGTGAAAAATGAGCAGTTCTTC.

This chain joins TRBV7-8 and TRBJ2-1; TRBD2 matches 9 bases. CDR1 SGHVS and CDR2 FQNEAQ come from the germline V gene. The ends lost 1 base at V and 5 bases at J; junction bases unmatched: 3. The CDR3 contains 15 residues. CDR3: CASSLGSGGNNEQFF. CDR3 sequence (DNA): TGTGCCAGCAGCTTAGGTAGCGGGGGTAACAATGAGCAGTTCTTC. The full variable domain, its missing parts supplied by reference TRBV7-8 and TRBJ2-1, is GAGVSQSPRYKVAKRGQDVALRCDPISGHVSLFWYQQALGQGPEFLTYFQNEAQLDKSGLPSDRFFAERPEGSVSTLKIQRTQQEDSAVYLCASSLGSGGNNEQFFGPGTRLTVL.

DNA of the CDR3: TGTGCCAGCAGCTCTTCCCACCGGGCCGGGGATGAAAAACTGTTTTTT. Residues: CASSSSHRAGDEKLFF. The rearrangement joins TRBV9 to TRBJ1-4; D is ambiguous. The CDR3 is made up of 16 amino acids. Per the germline V gene, CDR1 is SGDLS and CDR2 is YYNGEE. Trimming removed 4 bases from V and 6 bases from J, with 19 bases in between.

The rearrangement links TRBV5-1 to TRBJ1-1, with no clear D. The CDR3 length is 14 residues. The germline gives CDR1 SGHRS, CDR2 YFSETQ. V lost 3 bases, J lost 4 bases, and 13 bases lay in between. The DNA for the CDR3 is TGCGCCAGCAGCTCCGGGCTTCGAGTCACTGAAGCTTTCTTT. Its protein product is CASSSGLRVTEAFF.

The chain couples TRBV11-2 to TRBJ1-1; no reliable D call. Germline CDR1 is SGHAT and CDR2 is FQNNGV. CDR3 length: 15 residues. The V and J ends lost 1 base and 3 bases respectively, with 12 bases between them. The CDR3 reads CASSLAGGRDTEAFF. CDR3 nucleotides: TGTGCCAGCAGCTTAGCGGGAGGGAGGGACACTGAAGCTTTCTTT.

V is TRBV27 and J is TRBJ1-1, with TRBD1 as a possible D gene (5 bases). Germline CDR1 reads MNHEY; CDR2 reads SMNVEV (reference sequence). V lost 4 bases to trimming and J lost 5 bases, with 17 bases between them. The CDR3 extends over 15 amino acids. The CDR3 nucleotides read TGTGCCAGCAGTTCCCCTGGGGGAGGGATGACTGAAGCTTTCTTT. The encoded protein is CASSSPGGGMTEAFF.

The chain recombines TRBV30 with TRBJ1-2, with 8 bases fitting TRBD1. The V and J ends lost 5 bases and 5 bases, in that order; junction bases with no gene match: 4. Germline V CDR1 and CDR2: GTSNPN, SVGIG (reference sequence). The CDR3 is made up of 12 amino acids. CDR3 coding DNA: TGTGCCTGGTCGGACAGGGCATATGGCTACACCTTC. Amino acid sequence: CAWSDRAYGYTF.

This clone was recorded only once. The chain couples TRBV7-2 to TRBJ2-7; D is ambiguous. This CDR3 region has 15 residues. Looked up from germline, CDR1 is SGHTA and CDR2 is FQGNSA. Trimming shortened V by 5 bases and J by 6 bases, and 20 bases separated the two germline ends. CDR3 in amino acids: CASSPPSGPMGEQYF. The CDR3 DNA reads as TGTGCCAGCAGCCCCCCCTCTGGGCCCATGGGCGAGCAGTACTTC.

The gene calls are TRBV2 and TRBJ2-6, with TRBD1 matching over 7 bases. This CDR3 has 16 amino acids. The germline V gene encodes CDR1 SNHLY and CDR2 FYNNEI. V gave up 8 bases and J gave up 3 bases; unmatched junction bases: 10. CDR3 coding DNA: TGTGCCAGCGGCAGGGGGACGGGTTTTGGGGCCAACGTCCTGACTTTC. Translation gives CASGRGTGFGANVLTF.

The gene calls are TRBV5-1 and TRBJ1-6, with a tentative D call TRBD1 (5 bases). CDR3 length: 16 amino acids. Germline V gene lookup returns CDR1 SGHRS and CDR2 YFSETQ. Trimming left V 4 bases short and J 7 bases short, with 18 bases between. The CDR3 DNA reads TGCGCCAGCAGCCGGTCTAGTGACAGTTTAAATTCACCCCTCCACTTT. This translates into CASSRSSDSLNSPLHF.

A single count supports this clone. The V and J genes are TRBV10-2 and TRBJ2-3; tentative D call: TRBD2 (5 bases). CDR1 is WSHSY, CDR2 SAAADI, per germline. V was pared by 6 bases and J by 2 bases, with 15 bases between. CDR3 length: 15 amino acids. As DNA, the CDR3 is TGCGCCAGCAGGGCCCCGGGGATTCCCACAGATACGCAGTATTTT. It translates to CASRAPGIPTDTQYF.

The chain links TRBV18 to TRBJ2-7, with a possible D match to TRBD1 (6 bases). V lost 5 bases to trimming and J lost 3 bases, with 11 bases between them. The CDR3 consists of 13 residues. Germline CDR1 reads KGHSH; CDR2 reads LQKENI. The CDR3 reads CASSRTEVYEQYF. In DNA, the CDR3 is TGTGCCAGCTCAAGGACAGAAGTCTACGAGCAGTACTTC. The whole variable domain, filled in from reference TRBV18 and TRBJ2-7, reads NAGVMQNPRHLVRRRGQEARLRCSPMKGHSHVYWYRQLPEEGLKFMVYLQKENIIDESGMPKERFSAEFPKEGPSILRIQQVVRGDSAAYFCASSRTEVYEQYFGPGTRLTVT.

The chain has TRBV20-1 and TRBJ2-1; D uncertain. Germline CDR1 and CDR2: DFQATT and SNEGSKA (reference sequence). Trimming pared 6 bases from V and 7 bases from J, leaving 7 bases between. The CDR3 consists of 10 residues. In DNA, the CDR3 is TGCAGTGCCACCAGGAATGAGCAGTTCTTC. This gives the protein CSATRNEQFF.

The rearrangement links TRBV5-6 to TRBJ2-1; 9 nucleotides line up with TRBD2. The CDR3 runs to 19 residues. The trim removed 3 bases at V and 7 bases at J, leaving 20 bases unmatched. The germline gives CDR1 SGHDT, CDR2 YYEEEE. CDR3 sequence reads: CASSSDRGGGRALTNEQFF. CDR3 DNA: TGTGCCAGCAGCTCCGACCGTGGGGGCGGGAGGGCCCTAACAAATGAGCAGTTCTTC.

The chain links TRBV4-1 to TRBJ1-4, with D unresolved. Trimming removed 0 bases from V and 4 bases from J, with 6 bases in between. The germline V gene encodes CDR1 MGHRA and CDR2 YSYEKL. The CDR3 runs to 14 residues. In DNA form, the CDR3 reads TGCGCCAGCAGCCAAGACCCCCTTAATGAAAAACTGTTTTTT. Residues: CASSQDPLNEKLFF.

This rearrangement joins TRBV10-3 to TRBJ2-7, with 9 nucleotides matching TRBD1. The V gene end was trimmed by 6 bases and the J gene end by 6 bases; junction bases not matched to a gene: 6. The CDR3 has 13 amino acids. CDR1 and CDR2 (germline): ENHRY, SYGVKD. CDR3 DNA sequence: TGTGCCATCAGACCGGGACAGGGACCCGAGCAGTACTTC. This codes for CAIRPGQGPEQYF.

The chain recombines TRBV6-5 with TRBJ1-1, with D perhaps matching TRBD1 (6 bases). This CDR3 region has 12 residues. Germline V CDR1 and CDR2: MNHEY, SVGAGI. Trimming shortened V by 5 bases and J by 8 bases, and 12 bases separated the two germline ends. CDR3 nucleotides: TGTGCCAGCAGTCTTGAGACAGGCGAAGCTTTCTTT. This gives the protein CASSLETGEAFF.